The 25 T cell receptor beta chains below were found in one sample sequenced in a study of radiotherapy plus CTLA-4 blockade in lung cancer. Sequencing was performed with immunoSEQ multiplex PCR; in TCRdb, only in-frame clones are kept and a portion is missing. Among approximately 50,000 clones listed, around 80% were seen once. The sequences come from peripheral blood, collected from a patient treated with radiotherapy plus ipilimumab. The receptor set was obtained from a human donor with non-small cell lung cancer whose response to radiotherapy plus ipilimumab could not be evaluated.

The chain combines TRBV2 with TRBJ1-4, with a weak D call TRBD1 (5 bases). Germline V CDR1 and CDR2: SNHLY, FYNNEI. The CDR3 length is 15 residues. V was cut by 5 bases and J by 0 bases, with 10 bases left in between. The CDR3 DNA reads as TGTGCCAGCAGTTCAGGGCCCGCAACTAATGAAAAACTGTTTTTT. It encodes CASSSGPATNEKLFF.

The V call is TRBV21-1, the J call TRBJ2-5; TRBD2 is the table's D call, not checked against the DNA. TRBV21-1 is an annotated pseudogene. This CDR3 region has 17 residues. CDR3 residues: CASSKAPLRQPLETQYF. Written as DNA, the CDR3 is TGTGCCAGCAGCAAAGCCCCATTGCGGCAGCCACTAGAGACCCAGTACTTC.

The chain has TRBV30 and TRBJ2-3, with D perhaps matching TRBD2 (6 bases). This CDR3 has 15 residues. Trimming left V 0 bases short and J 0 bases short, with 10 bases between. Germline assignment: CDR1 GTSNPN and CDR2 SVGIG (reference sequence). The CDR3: CAWSVKRASTDTQYF. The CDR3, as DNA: TGTGCCTGGAGTGTCAAGCGGGCAAGCACAGATACGCAGTATTTT.

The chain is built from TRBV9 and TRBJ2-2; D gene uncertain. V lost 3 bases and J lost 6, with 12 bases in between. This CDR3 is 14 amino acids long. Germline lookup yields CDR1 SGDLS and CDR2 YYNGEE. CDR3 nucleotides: TGTGCCAGCAGCGCTTTTGGCCCCCCCGGGGAGCTGTTTTTT. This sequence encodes CASSAFGPPGELFF. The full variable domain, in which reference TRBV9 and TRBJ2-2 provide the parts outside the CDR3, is DSGVTQTPKHLITATGQRVTLRCSPRSGDLSVYWYQQSLDQGLQFLIQYYNGEERAKGNILERFSAQQFPDLHSELNLSSLELGDSALYFCASSAFGPPGELFFGEGSRLTVL.

The CDR3 nucleotides are TGTGCCACGAGGAAGACTAGCGGGACCACCTACGAGCAGTACTTC. It is translated as CATRKTSGTTYEQYF. The chain recombines TRBV10-3 with TRBJ2-7; 11 nucleotides match TRBD2. The germline V gene encodes CDR1 ENHRY and CDR2 SYGVKD. CDR3 length: 15 residues. With V trimmed by 10 bases and J by 2 bases, 10 bases remained unmatched.

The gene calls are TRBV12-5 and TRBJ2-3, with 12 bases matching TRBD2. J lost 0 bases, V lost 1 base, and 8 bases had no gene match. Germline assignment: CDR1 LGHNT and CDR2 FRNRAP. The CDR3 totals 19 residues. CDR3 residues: CASGLGLLAGGHSTDTQYF. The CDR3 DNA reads TGTGCTAGTGGTTTGGGACTTCTAGCGGGGGGGCATAGCACAGATACGCAGTATTTT.

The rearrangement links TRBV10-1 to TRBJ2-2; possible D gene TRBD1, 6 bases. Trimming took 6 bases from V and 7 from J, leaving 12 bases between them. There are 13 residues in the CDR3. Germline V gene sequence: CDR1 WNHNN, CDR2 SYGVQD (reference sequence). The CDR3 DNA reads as TGCGCCAGCAGCCTAGGGGGTGTCGGGGAGCTGTTTTTT. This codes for CASSLGGVGELFF.

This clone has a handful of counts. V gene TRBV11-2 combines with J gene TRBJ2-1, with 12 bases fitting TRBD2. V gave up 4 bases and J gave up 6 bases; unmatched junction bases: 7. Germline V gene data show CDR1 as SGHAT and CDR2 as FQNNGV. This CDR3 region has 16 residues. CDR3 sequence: CASSSATSGSGNEQFF. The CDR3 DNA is TGTGCCAGCAGCTCCGCGACTAGCGGGAGTGGCAATGAGCAGTTCTTC. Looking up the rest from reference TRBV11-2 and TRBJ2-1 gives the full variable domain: EAGVAQSPRYKIIEKRQSVAFWCNPISGHATLYWYQQILGQGPKLLIQFQNNGVVDDSQLPKDRFSAERLKGVDSTLKIQPAKLEDSAVYLCASSSATSGSGNEQFFGPGTRLTVL.

CDR3 DNA sequence: TGTGCCAGTAGTACAACCCGTCGGGACAGGGCCTACAATGAGCAGTTCTTC. The encoded protein is CASSTTRRDRAYNEQFF. This rearrangement joins TRBV19 to TRBJ2-1; TRBD1 matches at 9 bases. Germline V gives CDR1 LNHDA, CDR2 SQIVND (reference sequence). This CDR3 has 17 amino acids. V was clipped by 4 bases and J by 2 bases; unmatched bases: 9. The whole variable domain, filled in from reference TRBV19 and TRBJ2-1, reads DGGITQSPKYLFRKEGQNVTLSCEQNLNHDAMYWYRQDPGQGLRLIYYSQIVNDFQKGDIAEGYSVSREKKESFPLTVTSAQKNPTAFYLCASSTTRRDRAYNEQFFGPGTRLTVL.

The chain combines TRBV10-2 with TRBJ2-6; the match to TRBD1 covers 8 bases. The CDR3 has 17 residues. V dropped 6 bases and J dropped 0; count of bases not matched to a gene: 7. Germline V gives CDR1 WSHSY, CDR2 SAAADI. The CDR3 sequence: CASRDTGQASGANVLTF. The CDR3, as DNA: TGCGCCAGCAGGGACACGGGACAGGCCTCTGGGGCCAACGTCCTGACTTTC.

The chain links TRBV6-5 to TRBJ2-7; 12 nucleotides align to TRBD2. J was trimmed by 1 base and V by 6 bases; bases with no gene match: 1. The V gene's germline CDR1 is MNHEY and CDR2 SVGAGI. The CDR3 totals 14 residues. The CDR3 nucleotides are TGTGCCAGCAGAGGGACTAGCGGGTCCTACGAGCAGTACTTC. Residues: CASRGTSGSYEQYF.

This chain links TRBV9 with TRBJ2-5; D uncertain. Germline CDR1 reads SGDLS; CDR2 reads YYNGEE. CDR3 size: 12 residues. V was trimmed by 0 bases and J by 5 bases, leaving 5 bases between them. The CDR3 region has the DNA TGTGCCAGCAGCGTAGCTGAGGAGACCCAGTACTTC. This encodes CASSVAEETQYF.

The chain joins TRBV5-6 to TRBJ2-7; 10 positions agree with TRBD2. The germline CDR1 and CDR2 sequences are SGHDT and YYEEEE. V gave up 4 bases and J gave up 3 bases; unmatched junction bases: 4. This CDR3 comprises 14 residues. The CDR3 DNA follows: TGTGCCAGCAGCGGGAGCGGGAGGGACTACGAGCAGTACTTC. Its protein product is CASSGSGRDYEQYF.

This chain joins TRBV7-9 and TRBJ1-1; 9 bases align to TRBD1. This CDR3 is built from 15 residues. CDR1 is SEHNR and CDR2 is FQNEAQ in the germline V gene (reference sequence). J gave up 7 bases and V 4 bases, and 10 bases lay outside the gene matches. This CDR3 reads CASSSPRTGEIEAFF. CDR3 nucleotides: TGTGCCAGCAGCTCTCCCCGGACAGGGGAAATTGAAGCTTTCTTT.

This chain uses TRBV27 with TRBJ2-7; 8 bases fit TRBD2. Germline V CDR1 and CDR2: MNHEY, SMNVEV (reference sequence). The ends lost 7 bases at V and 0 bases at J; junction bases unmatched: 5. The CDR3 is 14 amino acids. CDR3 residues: CASKLAVSSYEQYF. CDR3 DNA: TGTGCCAGCAAACTAGCGGTAAGCTCCTACGAGCAGTACTTC.

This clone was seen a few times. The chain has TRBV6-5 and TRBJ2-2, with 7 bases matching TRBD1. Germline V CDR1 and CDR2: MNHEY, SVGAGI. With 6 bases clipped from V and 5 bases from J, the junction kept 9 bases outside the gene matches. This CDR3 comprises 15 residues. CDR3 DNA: TGTGCCAGCAGGCGACAGGGAACGGGAACCGGGGAGCTGTTTTTT. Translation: CASRRQGTGTGELFF.

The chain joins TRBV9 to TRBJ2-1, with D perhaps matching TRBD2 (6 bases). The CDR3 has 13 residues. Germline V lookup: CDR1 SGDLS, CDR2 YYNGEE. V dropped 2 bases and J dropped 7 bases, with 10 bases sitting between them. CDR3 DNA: TGTGCCAGCAGCGTGGGCCTAGCGAATGAGCAGTTCTTC. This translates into CASSVGLANEQFF.

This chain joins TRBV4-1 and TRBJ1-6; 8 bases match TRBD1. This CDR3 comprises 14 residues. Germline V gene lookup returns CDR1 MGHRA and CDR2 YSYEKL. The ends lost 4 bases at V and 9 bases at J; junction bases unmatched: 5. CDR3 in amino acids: CASSRDRLGSPLHF. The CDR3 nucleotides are TGCGCCAGCAGCCGGGACAGGCTAGGTTCACCCCTCCACTTT.

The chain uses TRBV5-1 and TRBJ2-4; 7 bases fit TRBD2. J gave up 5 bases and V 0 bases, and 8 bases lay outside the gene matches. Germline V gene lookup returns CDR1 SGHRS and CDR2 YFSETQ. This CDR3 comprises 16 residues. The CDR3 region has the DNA TGCGCCAGCAGCTTGGATGGCGGGAGTGGGGAAAACATTCAGTACTTC. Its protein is CASSLDGGSGENIQYF.

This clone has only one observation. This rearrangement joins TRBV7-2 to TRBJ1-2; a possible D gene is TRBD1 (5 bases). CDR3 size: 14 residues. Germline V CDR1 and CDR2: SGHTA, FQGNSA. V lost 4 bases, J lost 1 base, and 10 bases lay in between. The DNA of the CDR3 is TGTGCCAGCAGCTCGGCCGGGGGTAACTATGGCTACACCTTC. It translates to CASSSAGGNYGYTF.

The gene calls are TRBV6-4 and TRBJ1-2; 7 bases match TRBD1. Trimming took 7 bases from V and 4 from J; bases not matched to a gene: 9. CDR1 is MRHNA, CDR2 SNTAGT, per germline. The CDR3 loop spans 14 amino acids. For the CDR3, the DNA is TGTGCCAGCACCCCCATGGACAGGTTCTATGGCTACACCTTC. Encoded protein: CASTPMDRFYGYTF.

The CDR3 here is CASSPQTSRAGELFF. CDR3 nucleotide sequence: TGTGCCAGCAGCCCCCAGACTAGCCGCGCCGGGGAGCTGTTTTTT. J is TRBJ2-2 and V is TRBV7-2; 7 bases match TRBD2. Germline lookup yields CDR1 SGHTA and CDR2 FQGNSA. The length of the CDR3 is 15 residues. V gave up 5 bases and J gave up 6 bases; unmatched junction bases: 9.

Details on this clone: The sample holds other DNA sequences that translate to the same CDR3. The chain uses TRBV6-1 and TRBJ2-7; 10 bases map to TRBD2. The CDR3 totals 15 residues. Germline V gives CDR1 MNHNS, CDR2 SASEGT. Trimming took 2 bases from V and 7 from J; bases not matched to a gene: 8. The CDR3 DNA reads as TGTGCCAGCAGTGAACAGAGCGGGAGGGTGGGAGAGCAGTACTTC. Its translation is CASSEQSGRVGEQYF.

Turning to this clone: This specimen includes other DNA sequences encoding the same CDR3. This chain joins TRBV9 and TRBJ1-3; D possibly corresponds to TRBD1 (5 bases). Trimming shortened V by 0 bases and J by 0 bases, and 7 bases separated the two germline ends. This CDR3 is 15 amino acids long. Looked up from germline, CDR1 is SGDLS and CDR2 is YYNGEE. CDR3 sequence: CASSVGQGSGNTIYF. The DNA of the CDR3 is TGTGCCAGCAGCGTAGGGCAGGGCTCTGGAAACACCATATATTTT.

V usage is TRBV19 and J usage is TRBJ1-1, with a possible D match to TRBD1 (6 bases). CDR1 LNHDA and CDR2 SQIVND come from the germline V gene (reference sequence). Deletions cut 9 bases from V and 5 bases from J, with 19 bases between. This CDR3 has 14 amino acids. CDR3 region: CASSPGEGWTEAFF. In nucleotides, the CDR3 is TGTGCCAGCTCACCAGGGGAGGGGTGGACTGAAGCTTTCTTT.